This TCR beta chain is from a study of identical twins. Study-wide findings and caveats: Beta out-of-frame sequences displayed a weaker excess of sharing between twins. Invariant populations such as MAIT and iNKT cells could partly muddle zero-insertion analyses.

Trimming stripped 4 bases from V and 10 bases from J, with 14 bases between. The germline gives CDR1 SGHTA, CDR2 FQGTGA. The CDR3 spans 12 residues. Template switching added a universal primer binding site, and final cDNA carried unique molecular identifiers. TCRdb re-derived calls from the 5' RACE reads in MiXCR, one entry per CDR3 protein. The sample carries about 550,000 distinct CDR3 sequences, about a fifth recorded once. About this clonotype itself: Antigen specificity is unknown.

Separately, the same data were catalogued under a study of yellow fever vaccine responses in identical twins. This second study says: Twins reportedly showed a vaccine T cell response that seemed partly convergent and partly personalized.

The source of this sequence is a woman younger than 30 in good health. V usage is TRBV7-3 and J usage is TRBJ2-7; no clear D. Sequences were obtained from CD4+ T cells sorted from blood. The CDR3 is CASSSGFSEQYF. In nucleotides, the CDR3 is TGTGCCAGCAGCTCCGGGTTCAGCGAACAGTACTTC.